The subject of this entry is one T cell receptor (beta chain). The antigen remains unidentified. The repertoire was sequenced with immunoSEQ multiplex PCR; TCRdb's copy has only in-frame clones and lacks some. The sample contains about 35,000 clones, about 93% of which appear only once. The source of the sample is a study of OX40 agonist ivuxolimab in advanced cancers. Study at large: Treatment of patients was with ivuxolimab, an agonistic anti-OX40 (CD134) antibody. Earlier anti-PD-1, anti-PD-L1 or anti-CTLA-4 therapy was permitted; 40% had received some.

Study-wide points: Nonresponders, in some cases, also had low normalized T-cell clonal expansion. In the 0.1 to 3.0 mg/kg range, CD4+ and CD8+ blood T cells had expanded clonally by week 6.

The sequencing here drew on CD4+ or CD8+ T cells sorted from blood, taken in a trial of the OX40 agonist ivuxolimab. The sequence was collected from an adult with an advanced solid tumor such as melanoma, head and neck, liver or kidney cancer.

CDR3 region: CASSNHPSYNEQFF. The CDR3 DNA reads as TGTGCCAGCAGCAATCACCCCTCCTACAATGAGCAGTTCTTC. This sequence joins TRBV6-6 and TRBJ2-1; D gene ambiguous. The CDR3 has 14 amino acids. With 6 bases removed from V and 0 bases from J, the gap between germline ends came to 9 bases. The germline V gene has CDR1 MNHNY and CDR2 SVGAGI (reference sequence).